This is a list of T cell receptor beta chains from one sample in a study of Ad26.COV2.S vaccination and SARS-CoV-2 variants. Repertoires were generated with immunoSEQ multiplex PCR, while TCRdb's copy carries only in-frame clones and drops some. The sample has around 450,000 clones, roughly nine tenths seen once; the top ten hold 1.5% to 2%. The sample in question was peripheral blood, obtained in a trial of Ad26.COV2.S vaccine versus placebo. These receptor sequences come from a person between 18 and 65 years old who received the Ad26.COV2.S COVID-19 vaccine or a placebo. CDR3s include the opening cysteine and the closing phenylalanine or tryptophan. Fields, in order: V gene, D gene, clone size, J gene, CDR3 protein, CDR3 DNA. D genes are given only for firm matches. Expanded clones are given a class, and other clones once, few, many or no size at all.

V: TRBV6-2/TRBV6-3
D: .
size: .
J: TRBJ1-2
CDR3: CASSYAFVYTF
DNA: TGTGCCAGCAGTTACGCGTTTGTCTACACCTTC

V: TRBV5-5
D: .
size: .
J: TRBJ2-1
CDR3: CASSSRESYNEQFF
DNA: TGTGCCAGCAGCTCCAGGGAGTCCTACAATGAGCAGTTCTTC

V: TRBV7-2
D: .
size: .
J: TRBJ2-7
CDR3: CASSLDRLTYEQYF
DNA: TGTGCCAGCAGCTTAGACAGGTTAACCTACGAGCAGTACTTC

V: TRBV7-2
D: .
size: once
J: TRBJ2-5
CDR3: CASSLVRGLQETQYF
DNA: TGTGCCAGCAGCTTAGTTCGGGGGCTTCAAGAGACCCAGTACTTC

V: TRBV30
D: .
size: .
J: TRBJ2-5
CDR3: CAWKPWSTSETQYF
DNA: TGTGCCTGGAAGCCTTGGAGTACGTCCGAGACCCAGTACTTC

V: TRBV10-2
D: TRBD2
size: .
J: TRBJ2-3
CDR3: CASSPVAGATDTQYF
DNA: TGCGCCAGCAGCCCAGTAGCGGGAGCCACAGATACGCAGTATTTT

V: TRBV2
D: TRBD2
size: .
J: TRBJ2-3
CDR3: CASNGRGGGTDTQYF
DNA: TGTGCCAGCAACGGGAGGGGTGGAGGCACAGATACGCAGTATTTT

V: TRBV5-1
D: .
size: .
J: TRBJ2-3
CDR3: CASSLGPRLHTDTQYF
DNA: TGCGCCAGCAGCTTGGGGCCCAGACTCCACACAGATACGCAGTATTTT

V: TRBV9
D: TRBD2
size: .
J: TRBJ2-1
CDR3: CASSSRLAGVGEQFF
DNA: TGTGCCAGCAGCTCAAGACTAGCGGGGGTGGGTGAGCAGTTCTTC

V: TRBV19
D: .
size: .
J: TRBJ2-7
CDR3: CASSTRAEDEQYF
DNA: TGTGCCAGTAGCACCCGGGCGGAGGACGAGCAGTACTTC

V: TRBV29-1
D: .
size: .
J: TRBJ1-5
CDR3: CSVVIDSNNQPQHF
DNA: TGCAGCGTCGTAATCGACAGCAACAATCAGCCCCAGCATTTT

V: TRBV18
D: .
size: .
J: TRBJ2-7
CDR3: CASSVRRSYEQYF
DNA: TGTGCCAGCTCCGTCCGCAGGTCCTACGAGCAGTACTTC

V: TRBV4-2
D: .
size: .
J: TRBJ1-1
CDR3: CASSQDPPSAGVFF
DNA: TGTGCCAGCAGCCAAGATCCTCCGAGTGCAGGAGTTTTCTTT

V: TRBV4-2
D: TRBD1
size: .
J: TRBJ2-1
CDR3: CASSRNRDRGRVNEQFF
DNA: TGTGCCAGCAGCCGAAATCGCGACAGGGGGCGCGTGAATGAGCAGTTCTTC

V: TRBV29-1
D: .
size: .
J: TRBJ1-4
CDR3: CSFTTAHNEKLFF
DNA: TGCAGCTTCACGACCGCCCATAATGAAAAACTGTTTTTT

V: TRBV5-1
D: .
size: .
J: TRBJ2-2
CDR3: CASSLGTENTGELFF
DNA: TGCGCCAGCAGCTTGGGGACAGAGAACACCGGGGAGCTGTTTTTT

V: TRBV23-1
D: .
size: .
J: TRBJ2-1
CDR3: CASPFDPERLWCNNEQFF
DNA: TGCGCCAGCCCTTTTGATCCAGAGCGGTTATGGTGTAACAATGAGCAGTTCTTC

V: TRBV28
D: TRBD1
size: once
J: TRBJ1-6
CDR3: CASSFSGQGYNSPLHF
DNA: TGTGCCAGCAGTTTCTCGGGACAGGGCTATAATTCACCCCTCCACTTT

V: TRBV7-9
D: .
size: .
J: TRBJ2-3
CDR3: CASSARGVLTDTQYF
DNA: TGTGCCAGCAGCGCCCGGGGAGTTCTCACAGATACGCAGTATTTT

V: TRBV7-6
D: TRBD1
size: .
J: TRBJ1-6
CDR3: CASSLDGTGVISYNSPLHF
DNA: TGTGCCAGCAGCTTGGACGGGACAGGGGTGATCTCCTATAATTCACCCCTCCACTTT

V: TRBV7-9
D: TRBD2
size: .
J: TRBJ2-1
CDR3: CASNHQLADNEQFF
DNA: TGTGCCAGCAACCATCAACTAGCGGACAATGAGCAGTTCTTC

V: TRBV4-1
D: .
size: .
J: TRBJ2-2
CDR3: CASSQDFLRPSKDTGELFF
DNA: TGCGCCAGCAGCCAAGATTTCTTGAGGCCTTCCAAGGACACCGGGGAGCTGTTTTTT

V: TRBV3-1/TRBV3-2
D: TRBD1
size: .
J: TRBJ2-7
CDR3: CASSPFYRGSEQYF
DNA: TGTGCCAGCAGCCCCTTTTACAGGGGGAGTGAGCAGTACTTC

V: TRBV4-1
D: .
size: .
J: TRBJ1-2
CDR3: CASSHHWRDGEIYGYTF
DNA: TGCGCCAGCAGCCATCATTGGCGGGACGGAGAGATTTATGGCTACACCTTC

V: TRBV27
D: .
size: .
J: TRBJ2-7
CDR3: CASSFGKARGEQYF
DNA: TGTGCCAGCAGTTTTGGGAAAGCGAGGGGAGAGCAGTACTTC

V: TRBV20-1
D: .
size: .
J: TRBJ1-4
CDR3: CSAPVGKLFF
DNA: TGCAGTGCTCCCGTAGGGAAACTGTTTTTT

V: TRBV2
D: .
size: .
J: TRBJ2-1
CDR3: CASSPPGPYNEQFF
DNA: TGTGCCAGCAGTCCGCCGGGACCTTACAATGAGCAGTTCTTC

V: TRBV2
D: .
size: once
J: TRBJ2-4
CDR3: CASSEDSPRLKNIQYF
DNA: TGTGCCAGCAGTGAAGATTCCCCCCGACTTAAAAACATTCAGTACTTC

V: TRBV25-1
D: .
size: .
J: TRBJ2-1
CDR3: CASSELLNEQFF
DNA: TGTGCCAGCAGTGAATTATTGAATGAGCAGTTCTTC

V: TRBV7-9
D: .
size: once
J: TRBJ2-7
CDR3: CASSLDRVFNEQYF
DNA: TGTGCCAGCAGCTTAGACAGGGTATTCAACGAGCAGTACTTC

V: TRBV7-9
D: .
size: .
J: TRBJ2-1
CDR3: CASSPPGVTEQFF
DNA: TGTGCCAGCAGCCCTCCGGGCGTAACGGAGCAGTTCTTC

V: TRBV30
D: .
size: .
J: TRBJ1-2
CDR3: CAWRRAGSYGYTF
DNA: TGTGCCTGGAGAAGGGCAGGCTCCTATGGCTACACCTTC

V: TRBV6-5
D: TRBD2
size: .
J: TRBJ2-3
CDR3: CASSLAGEVDTQYF
DNA: TGTGCCAGCAGTCTTGCGGGAGAAGTAGATACGCAGTATTTT

V: TRBV4-1
D: TRBD1
size: .
J: TRBJ2-5
CDR3: CASGQALQETQYF
DNA: TGCGCCAGCGGACAGGCCCTCCAAGAGACCCAGTACTTC

V: TRBV15
D: .
size: few
J: TRBJ2-7
CDR3: CATSRGTIAYEQYF
DNA: TGTGCCACCAGCAGAGGGACTATAGCCTACGAGCAGTACTTC

V: TRBV14
D: TRBD1
size: .
J: TRBJ2-7
CDR3: CASSQGVLGTGAGYEQYF
DNA: TGTGCCAGCAGCCAAGGCGTCTTGGGGACAGGGGCGGGATACGAGCAGTACTTC

V: TRBV3-1/TRBV3-2
D: .
size: .
J: TRBJ2-4
CDR3: CASSQEEGSGLAKNIQYF
DNA: TGTGCCAGCAGCCAAGAGGAGGGGAGCGGGTTAGCCAAAAACATTCAGTACTTC

V: TRBV7-3
D: TRBD1
size: .
J: TRBJ2-7
CDR3: CASSSPPGTGLNEQYF
DNA: TGTGCCAGCAGCTCCCCCCCCGGGACAGGATTGAACGAGCAGTACTTC

V: TRBV27
D: .
size: .
J: TRBJ1-2
CDR3: CASAGGYGYTF
DNA: TGTGCCAGCGCCGGGGGCTATGGCTACACCTTC

V: TRBV3-1/TRBV3-2
D: .
size: .
J: TRBJ1-5
CDR3: CASSQRTFARRSNQPQHF
DNA: TGTGCCAGCAGCCAAAGAACGTTTGCCAGACGGAGCAATCAGCCCCAGCATTTT

V: TRBV5-4
D: TRBD2
size: .
J: TRBJ2-3
CDR3: CASSHPAGLADTDTQYF
DNA: TGTGCCAGCAGCCACCCCGCGGGACTAGCGGACACAGATACGCAGTATTTT

V: TRBV6-2/TRBV6-3
D: .
size: .
J: TRBJ2-7
CDR3: CASSKLDEQYF
DNA: TGTGCCAGCAGTAAACTAGACGAGCAGTACTTC

V: TRBV2
D: TRBD1
size: .
J: TRBJ1-1
CDR3: CASKDRGLPNTEAFF
DNA: TGTGCCAGCAAGGACAGGGGGCTTCCGAACACTGAAGCTTTCTTT

V: TRBV6-2/TRBV6-3
D: .
size: once
J: TRBJ2-1
CDR3: CASSDLGEQFF
DNA: TGTGCCAGCAGCGACCTGGGTGAGCAGTTCTTC

V: TRBV9
D: TRBD1
size: .
J: TRBJ1-1
CDR3: CASSALQGASEAFF
DNA: TGTGCCAGCAGCGCTCTACAGGGGGCTTCTGAAGCTTTCTTT

V: TRBV30
D: TRBD1
size: .
J: TRBJ1-3
CDR3: CAWLDVRGSTGNTIYF
DNA: TGTGCCTGGTTAGATGTCAGGGGGTCGACTGGAAACACCATATATTTT

V: TRBV3-1/TRBV3-2
D: .
size: .
J: TRBJ1-1
CDR3: CASSQARATEAFF
DNA: TGTGCCAGCAGCCAAGCCAGGGCCACTGAAGCTTTCTTT

V: TRBV19
D: .
size: .
J: TRBJ2-1
CDR3: CASSIGPVDEQFF
DNA: TGTGCCAGTAGTATAGGGCCCGTCGATGAGCAGTTCTTC

V: TRBV2
D: .
size: .
J: TRBJ1-1
CDR3: CASSEALNTEAFF
DNA: TGTGCCAGCAGTGAAGCACTGAACACTGAAGCTTTCTTT

V: TRBV19
D: .
size: once
J: TRBJ2-5
CDR3: CASSPRQLQETQYF
DNA: TGTGCCAGTAGTCCGAGACAGCTCCAAGAGACCCAGTACTTC

V: TRBV2
D: .
size: .
J: TRBJ1-5
CDR3: CASRTGSSNQPQHF
DNA: TGTGCCAGCAGGACGGGCTCTAGCAATCAGCCCCAGCATTTT

V: TRBV4-3
D: .
size: .
J: TRBJ1-2
CDR3: CASSPKARGLGGYTF
DNA: TGCGCCAGCAGCCCAAAGGCTCGGGGTTTGGGAGGCTACACCTTC

V: TRBV23-1
D: .
size: .
J: TRBJ1-1
CDR3: CASARARGRQHCTEAFF
DNA: TGCGCCAGCGCCCGTGCCCGGGGAAGACAACACTGCACTGAAGCTTTCTTT

V: TRBV7-2
D: TRBD1
size: .
J: TRBJ1-5
CDR3: CASSLSLGQGGFQPQHF
DNA: TGTGCCAGCAGCCTTAGCCTGGGACAGGGAGGGTTTCAGCCCCAGCATTTT